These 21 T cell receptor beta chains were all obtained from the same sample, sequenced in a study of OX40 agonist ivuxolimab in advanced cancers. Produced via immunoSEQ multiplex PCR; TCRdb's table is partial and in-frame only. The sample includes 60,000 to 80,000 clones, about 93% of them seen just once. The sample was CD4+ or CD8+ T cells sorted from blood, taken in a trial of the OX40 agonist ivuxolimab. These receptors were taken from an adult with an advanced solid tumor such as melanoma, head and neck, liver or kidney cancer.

CDR3 in amino acids: CASSTGQGAYGYTF. The CDR3 region has the DNA TGTGCCAGCAGTACTGGACAGGGGGCCTATGGCTACACCTTC. V usage is TRBV6-5 and J usage is TRBJ1-2, with 11 positions matching TRBD1. The V segment lost 5 bases and the J segment 4 bases; nucleotides outside the gene matches: 3. The germline V gene has CDR1 MNHEY and CDR2 SVGAGI. The length of the CDR3 is 14 residues.

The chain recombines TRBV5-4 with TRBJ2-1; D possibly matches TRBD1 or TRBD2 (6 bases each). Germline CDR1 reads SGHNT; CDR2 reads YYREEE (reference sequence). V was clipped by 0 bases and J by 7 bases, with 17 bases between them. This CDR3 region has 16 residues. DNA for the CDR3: TGTGCCAGCAGCTTGGGGGGGGCAGCTGGGGCGAATGAGCAGTTCTTC. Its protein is CASSLGGAAGANEQFF. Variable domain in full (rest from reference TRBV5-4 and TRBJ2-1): ETGVTQSPTHLIKTRGQQVTLRCSSQSGHNTVSWYQQALGQGPQFIFQYYREEENGRGNFPPRFSGLQFPNYSSELNVNALELDDSALYLCASSLGGAAGANEQFFGPGTRLTVL.

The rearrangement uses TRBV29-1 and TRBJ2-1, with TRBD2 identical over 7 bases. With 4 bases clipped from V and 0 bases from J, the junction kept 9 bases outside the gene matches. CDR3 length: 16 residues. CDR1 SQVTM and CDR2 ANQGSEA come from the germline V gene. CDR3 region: CSVGQSGVGSYNEQFF. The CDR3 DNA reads TGCAGCGTTGGTCAAAGCGGGGTGGGCTCCTACAATGAGCAGTTCTTC.

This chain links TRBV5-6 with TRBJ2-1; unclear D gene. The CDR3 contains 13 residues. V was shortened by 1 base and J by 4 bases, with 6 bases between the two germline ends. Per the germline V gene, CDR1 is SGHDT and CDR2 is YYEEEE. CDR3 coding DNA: TGTGCCAGCAGCTTGTCCCAATACAATGAGCAGTTCTTC. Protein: CASSLSQYNEQFF.

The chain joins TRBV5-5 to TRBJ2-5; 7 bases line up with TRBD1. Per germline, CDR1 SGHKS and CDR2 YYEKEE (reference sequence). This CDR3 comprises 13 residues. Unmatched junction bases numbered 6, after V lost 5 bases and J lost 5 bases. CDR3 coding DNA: TGTGCCAGCAGTTCGGGACAGCTCGAGACCCAGTACTTC. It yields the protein CASSSGQLETQYF.

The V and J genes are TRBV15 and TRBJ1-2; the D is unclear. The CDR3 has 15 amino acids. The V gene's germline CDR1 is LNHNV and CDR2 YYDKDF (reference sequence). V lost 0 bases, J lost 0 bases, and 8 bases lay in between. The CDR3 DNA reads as TGTGCCACCAGCAGAGATCTTATAGCTAACTATGGCTACACCTTC. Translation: CATSRDLIANYGYTF.

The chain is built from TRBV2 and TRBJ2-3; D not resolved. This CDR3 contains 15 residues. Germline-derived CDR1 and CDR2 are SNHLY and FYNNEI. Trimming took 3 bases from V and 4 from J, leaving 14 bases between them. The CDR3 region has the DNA TGTGCCAGCAGTGAGAACACCCGATCGGCAGATACGCAGTATTTT. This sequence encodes CASSENTRSADTQYF.

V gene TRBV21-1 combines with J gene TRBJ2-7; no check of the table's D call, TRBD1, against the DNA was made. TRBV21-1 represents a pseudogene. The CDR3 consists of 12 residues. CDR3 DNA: TGTGCCAGCAGCAGCCAGGGGCGCGAGCAGTACTTC. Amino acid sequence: CASSSQGREQYF.

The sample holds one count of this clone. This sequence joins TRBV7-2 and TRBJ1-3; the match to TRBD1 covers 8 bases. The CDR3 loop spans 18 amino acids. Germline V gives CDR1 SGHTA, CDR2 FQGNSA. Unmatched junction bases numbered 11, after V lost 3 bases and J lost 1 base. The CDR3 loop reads CASSFKQTTGDSGNTIYF. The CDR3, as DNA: TGTGCCAGCAGCTTCAAGCAAACGACAGGGGATTCTGGAAACACCATATATTTT.

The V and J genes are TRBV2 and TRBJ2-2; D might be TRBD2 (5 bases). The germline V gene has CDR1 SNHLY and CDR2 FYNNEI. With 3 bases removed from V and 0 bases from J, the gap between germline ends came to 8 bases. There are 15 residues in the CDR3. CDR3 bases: TGTGCCAGCAGTGAGCGAGGGACGAACACCGGGGAGCTGTTTTTT. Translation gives CASSERGTNTGELFF.

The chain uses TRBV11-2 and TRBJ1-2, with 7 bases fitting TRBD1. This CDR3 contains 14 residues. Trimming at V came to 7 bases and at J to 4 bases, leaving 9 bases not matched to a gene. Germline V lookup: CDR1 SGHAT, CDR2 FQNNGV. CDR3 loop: CASNIIQGSYGYTF. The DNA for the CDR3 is TGTGCCAGCAATATAATACAGGGGAGCTATGGCTACACCTTC.

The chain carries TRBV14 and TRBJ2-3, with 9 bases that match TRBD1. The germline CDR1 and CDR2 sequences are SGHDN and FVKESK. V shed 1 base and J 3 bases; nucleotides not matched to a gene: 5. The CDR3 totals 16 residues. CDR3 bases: TGTGCCAGCAGCCAAGGGGACAGGGTCGTGACAGATACGCAGTATTTT. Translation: CASSQGDRVVTDTQYF.

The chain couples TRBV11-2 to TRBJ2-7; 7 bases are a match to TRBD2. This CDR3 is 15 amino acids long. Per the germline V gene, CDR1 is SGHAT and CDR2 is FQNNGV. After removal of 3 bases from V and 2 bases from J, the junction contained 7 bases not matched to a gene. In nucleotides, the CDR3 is TGTGCCAGCAGCTTGGCCGGGACTAAAACCTACGAGCAGTACTTC. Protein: CASSLAGTKTYEQYF.

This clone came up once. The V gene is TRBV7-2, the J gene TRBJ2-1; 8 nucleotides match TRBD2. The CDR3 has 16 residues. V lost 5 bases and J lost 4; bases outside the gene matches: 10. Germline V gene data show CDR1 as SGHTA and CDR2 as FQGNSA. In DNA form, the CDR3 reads TGTGCCAGCAGCACCAGACTAGCGCGACCTTACAATGAGCAGTTCTTC. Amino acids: CASSTRLARPYNEQFF.

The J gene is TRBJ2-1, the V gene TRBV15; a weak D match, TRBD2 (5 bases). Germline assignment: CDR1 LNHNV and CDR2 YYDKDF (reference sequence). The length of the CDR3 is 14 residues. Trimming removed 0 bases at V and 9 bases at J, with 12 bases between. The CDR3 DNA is TGTGCCACCAGCAGAGAGGGGATTAGCGCTGAGCAGTTCTTC. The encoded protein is CATSREGISAEQFF. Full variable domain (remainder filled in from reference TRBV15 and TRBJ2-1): DAMVIQNPRYQVTQFGKPVTLSCSQTLNHNVMYWYQQKSSQAPKLLFHYYDKDFNNEADTPDNFQSRRPNTSFCFLDIRSPGLGDTAMYLCATSREGISAEQFFGPGTRLTVL.

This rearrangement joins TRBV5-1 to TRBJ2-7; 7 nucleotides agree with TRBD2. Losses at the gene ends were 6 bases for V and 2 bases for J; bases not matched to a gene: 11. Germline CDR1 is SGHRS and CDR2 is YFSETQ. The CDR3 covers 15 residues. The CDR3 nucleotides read TGCGCCAGCATCCAAGGACCGGGAGGCACCTACGAGCAGTACTTC. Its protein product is CASIQGPGGTYEQYF.

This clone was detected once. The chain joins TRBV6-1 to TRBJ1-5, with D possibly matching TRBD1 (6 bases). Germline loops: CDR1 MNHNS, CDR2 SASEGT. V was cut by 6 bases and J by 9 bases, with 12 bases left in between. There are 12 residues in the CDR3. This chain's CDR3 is CASRQGSPPQHF. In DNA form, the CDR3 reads TGTGCCAGCAGACAGGGCAGTCCGCCCCAGCATTTT.

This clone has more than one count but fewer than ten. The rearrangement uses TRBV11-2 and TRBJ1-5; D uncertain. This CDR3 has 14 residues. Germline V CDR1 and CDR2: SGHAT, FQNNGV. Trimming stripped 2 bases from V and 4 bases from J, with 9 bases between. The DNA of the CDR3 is TGTGCCAGCAGCTTAACGCTGGGGAATCAGCCCCAGCATTTT. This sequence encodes CASSLTLGNQPQHF.

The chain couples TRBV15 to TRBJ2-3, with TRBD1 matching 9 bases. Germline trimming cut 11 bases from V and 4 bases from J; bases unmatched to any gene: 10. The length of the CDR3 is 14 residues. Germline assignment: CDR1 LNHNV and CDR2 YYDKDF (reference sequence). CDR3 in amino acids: CALRAGQGADTQYF. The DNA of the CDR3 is TGTGCCCTCAGGGCGGGACAGGGAGCAGATACGCAGTATTTT.

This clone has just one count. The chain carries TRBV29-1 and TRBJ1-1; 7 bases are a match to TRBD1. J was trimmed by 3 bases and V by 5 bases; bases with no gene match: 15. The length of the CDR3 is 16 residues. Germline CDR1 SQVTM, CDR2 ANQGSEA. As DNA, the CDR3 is TGCAGCGTTCACGAACAGGGGAGCGCCAGATACACTGAAGCTTTCTTT. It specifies CSVHEQGSARYTEAFF. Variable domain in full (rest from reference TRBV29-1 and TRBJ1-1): SAVISQKPSRDICQRGTSLTIQCQVDSQVTMMFWYRQQPGQSLTLIATANQGSEATYESGFVIDKFPISRPNLTFSTLTVSNMSPEDSSIYLCSVHEQGSARYTEAFFGQGTRLTVV.

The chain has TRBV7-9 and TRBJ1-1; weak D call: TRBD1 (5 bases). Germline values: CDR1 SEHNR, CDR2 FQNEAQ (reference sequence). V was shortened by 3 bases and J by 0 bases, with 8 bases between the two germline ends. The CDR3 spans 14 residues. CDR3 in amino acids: CASSFGGMNTEAFF. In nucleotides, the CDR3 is TGTGCCAGCAGCTTCGGGGGAATGAACACTGAAGCTTTCTTT.